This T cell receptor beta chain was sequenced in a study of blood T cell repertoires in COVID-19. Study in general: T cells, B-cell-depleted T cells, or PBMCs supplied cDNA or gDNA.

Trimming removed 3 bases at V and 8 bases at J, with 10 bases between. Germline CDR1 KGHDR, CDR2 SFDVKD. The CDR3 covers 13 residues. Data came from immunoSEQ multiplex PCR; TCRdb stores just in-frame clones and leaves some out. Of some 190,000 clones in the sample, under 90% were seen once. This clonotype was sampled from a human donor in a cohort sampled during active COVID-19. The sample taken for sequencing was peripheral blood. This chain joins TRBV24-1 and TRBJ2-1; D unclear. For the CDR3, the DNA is TGTGCCACCAGTGATCTGCGGCCTCATGAGCAGTTCTTC. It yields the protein CATSDLRPHEQFF.